The clone carrying this TCR beta chain was counted a few times. Its antigen is still unknown. The data belong to a study of cytomegalovirus exposure and HLA in healthy donors. General study results and limits: The study put 150 to 200 TCR beta chains on its list as cytomegalovirus-associated.

Primers: 60 Vbeta forward and 13 Jbeta reverse. Sequenced by immunoSEQ multiplex PCR; TCRdb stores in-frame clones only, minus some. The repertoire has 120,000 or so clones, 70% to 85% of them found once; the top ten carry around 4%. The V gene lost 8 bases and the J gene lost 1 base, with 18 bases spanning the gap. Germline values: CDR1 MNHNS, CDR2 SASEGT. This CDR3 is 15 amino acids long. This clonotype was obtained from a middle-aged man in good health and CMV-seropositive. The V call is TRBV6-1, the J call TRBJ2-7; D is possibly TRBD1 (5 bases). Material for sequencing was PBMCs. CDR3 nucleotides: TGTGCCAGCTCCCCCAGCCCGACAGTATCCTACGAGCAGTACTTC. This encodes CASSPSPTVSYEQYF.